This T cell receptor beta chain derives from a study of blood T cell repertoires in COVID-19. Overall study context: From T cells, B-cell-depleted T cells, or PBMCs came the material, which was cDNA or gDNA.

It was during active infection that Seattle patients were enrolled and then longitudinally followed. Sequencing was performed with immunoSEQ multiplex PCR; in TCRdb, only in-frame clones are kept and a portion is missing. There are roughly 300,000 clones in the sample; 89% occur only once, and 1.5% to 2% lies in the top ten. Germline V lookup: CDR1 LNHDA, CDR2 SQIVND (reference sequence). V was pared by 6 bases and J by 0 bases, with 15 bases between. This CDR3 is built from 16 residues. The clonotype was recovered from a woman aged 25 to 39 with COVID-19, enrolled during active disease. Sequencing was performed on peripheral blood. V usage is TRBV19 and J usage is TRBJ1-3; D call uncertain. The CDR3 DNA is TGTGCCAGTAGCCCTTTGAAGCAGCGCTCTGGAAACACCATATATTTT. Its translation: CASSPLKQRSGNTIYF.